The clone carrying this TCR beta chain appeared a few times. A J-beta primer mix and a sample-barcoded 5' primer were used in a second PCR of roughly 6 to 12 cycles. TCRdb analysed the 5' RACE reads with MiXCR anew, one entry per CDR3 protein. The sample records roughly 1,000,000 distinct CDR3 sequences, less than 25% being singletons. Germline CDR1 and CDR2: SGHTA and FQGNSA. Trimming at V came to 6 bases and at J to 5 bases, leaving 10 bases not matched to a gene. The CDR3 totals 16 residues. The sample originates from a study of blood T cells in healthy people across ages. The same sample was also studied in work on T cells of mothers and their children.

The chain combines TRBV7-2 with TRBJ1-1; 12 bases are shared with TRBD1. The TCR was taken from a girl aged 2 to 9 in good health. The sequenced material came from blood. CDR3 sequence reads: CASRPGTGGVSTEAFF. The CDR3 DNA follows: TGTGCCAGCAGACCCGGGACAGGGGGCGTCAGTACTGAAGCTTTCTTT.